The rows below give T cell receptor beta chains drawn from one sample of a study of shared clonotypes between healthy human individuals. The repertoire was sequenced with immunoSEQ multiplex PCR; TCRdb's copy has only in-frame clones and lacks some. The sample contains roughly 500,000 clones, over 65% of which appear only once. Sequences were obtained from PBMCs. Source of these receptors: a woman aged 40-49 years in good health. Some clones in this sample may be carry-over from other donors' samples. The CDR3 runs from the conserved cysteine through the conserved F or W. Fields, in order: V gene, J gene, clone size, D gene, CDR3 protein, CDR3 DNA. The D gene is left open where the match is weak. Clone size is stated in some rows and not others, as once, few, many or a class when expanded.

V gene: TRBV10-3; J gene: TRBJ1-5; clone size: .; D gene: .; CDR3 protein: CAISDAGEYQPQHF; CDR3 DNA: TGTGCCATCAGTGACGCAGGGGAGTATCAGCCCCAGCATTTT
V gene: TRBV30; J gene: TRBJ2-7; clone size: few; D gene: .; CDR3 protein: CAWGQPYEQYF; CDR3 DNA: TGTGCCTGGGGCCAGCCATACGAGCAGTACTTC
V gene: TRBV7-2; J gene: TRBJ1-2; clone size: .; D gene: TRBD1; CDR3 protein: CASSPGQGRVTF; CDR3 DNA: TGTGCCAGCAGCCCGGGACAGGGTAGAGTCACCTTC
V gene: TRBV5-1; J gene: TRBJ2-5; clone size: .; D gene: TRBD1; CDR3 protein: CASREPTGVSGETQYF; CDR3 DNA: TGCGCCAGCAGAGAGCCGACAGGGGTGTCGGGAGAGACCCAGTACTTC
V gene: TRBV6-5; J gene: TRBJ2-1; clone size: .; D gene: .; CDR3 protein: CASSYGTSEQFF; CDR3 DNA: TGTGCCAGCAGTTACGGAACTAGTGAGCAGTTCTTC
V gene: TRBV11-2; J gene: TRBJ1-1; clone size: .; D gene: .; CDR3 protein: CASSIRRNTEAFF; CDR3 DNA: TGTGCCAGCAGTATTAGACGGAACACTGAAGCTTTCTTT
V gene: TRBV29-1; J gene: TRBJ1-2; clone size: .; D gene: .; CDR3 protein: CSVGGSNYGYTF; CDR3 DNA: TGCAGCGTTGGTGGTTCGAACTATGGCTACACCTTC
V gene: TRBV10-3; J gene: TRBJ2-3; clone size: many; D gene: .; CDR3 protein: CAISRGATDTQYF; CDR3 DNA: TGTGCCATCAGTAGGGGGGCCACAGATACGCAGTATTTT
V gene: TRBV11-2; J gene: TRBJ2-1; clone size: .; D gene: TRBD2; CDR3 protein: CASSDSGRASEQFF; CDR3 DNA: TGTGCCAGCTCTGATAGCGGGAGGGCATCTGAGCAGTTCTTC
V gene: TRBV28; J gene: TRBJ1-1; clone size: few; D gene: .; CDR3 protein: CASSLDMRAFF; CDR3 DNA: TGTGCCAGCAGTCTCGACATGCGGGCTTTCTTT
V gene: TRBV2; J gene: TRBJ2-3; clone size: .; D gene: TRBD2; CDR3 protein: CASRPGTSGTGTQYF; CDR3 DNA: TGTGCCAGCAGGCCCGGGACTAGCGGCACGGGGACGCAGTATTTT
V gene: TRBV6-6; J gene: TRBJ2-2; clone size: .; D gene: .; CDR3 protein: CASSRPEPGELFF; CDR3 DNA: TGTGCCAGCAGCCGTCCGGAACCCGGGGAGCTGTTTTTT
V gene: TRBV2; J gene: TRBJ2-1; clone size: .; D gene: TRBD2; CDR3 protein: CASSEEGLAGTNEQFF; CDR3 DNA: TGTGCCAGCAGTGAAGAGGGACTAGCGGGAACCAATGAGCAGTTCTTC
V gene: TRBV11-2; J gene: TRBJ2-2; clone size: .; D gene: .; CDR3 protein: CASSLLTGIGELFF; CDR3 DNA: TGTGCCAGCAGCTTGTTGACAGGCATCGGGGAGCTGTTTTTT
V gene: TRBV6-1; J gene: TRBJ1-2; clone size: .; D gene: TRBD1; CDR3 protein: CASRSTGGVYGYTF; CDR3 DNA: TGTGCCAGCAGGTCTACAGGGGGCGTGTATGGCTACACCTTC
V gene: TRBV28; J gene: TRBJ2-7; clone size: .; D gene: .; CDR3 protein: CASSSPSRLHEQYF; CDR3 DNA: TGTGCCAGCAGTTCCCCATCTCGACTGCACGAGCAGTACTTC
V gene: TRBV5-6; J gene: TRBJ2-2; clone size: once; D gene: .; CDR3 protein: CASSALAGRWTGELFF; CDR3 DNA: TGTGCCAGCAGCGCCCTAGCTGGTCGTTGGACCGGGGAGCTGTTTTTT
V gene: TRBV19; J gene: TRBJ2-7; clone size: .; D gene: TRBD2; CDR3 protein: CASSAPGLAGEGYEQYF; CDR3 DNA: TGTGCCAGTAGTGCTCCGGGACTAGCGGGAGAAGGGTACGAGCAGTACTTC
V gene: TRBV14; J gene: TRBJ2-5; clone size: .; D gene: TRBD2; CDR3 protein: CASSQLAGPLQETQYF; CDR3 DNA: TGTGCCAGCAGCCAGTTAGCGGGACCCCTCCAAGAGACCCAGTACTTC
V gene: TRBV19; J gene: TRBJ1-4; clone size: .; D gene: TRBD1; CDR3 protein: CASRTGATNEKLFF; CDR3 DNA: TGTGCCAGTAGAACAGGGGCAACTAATGAAAAACTGTTTTTT
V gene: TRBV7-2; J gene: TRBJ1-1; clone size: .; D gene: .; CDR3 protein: CASSLGLSNTEAFF; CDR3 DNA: TGTGCCAGCAGCCTGGGACTCTCTAACACTGAAGCTTTCTTT
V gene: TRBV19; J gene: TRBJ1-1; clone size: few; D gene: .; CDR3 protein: CASKGVEVTEAFF; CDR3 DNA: TGTGCCAGTAAAGGTGTGGAGGTCACTGAAGCTTTCTTT
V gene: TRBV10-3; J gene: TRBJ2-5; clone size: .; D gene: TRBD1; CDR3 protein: CAIRAGTGAQETQYF; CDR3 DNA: TGTGCCATCAGGGCCGGGACAGGGGCCCAAGAGACCCAGTACTTC
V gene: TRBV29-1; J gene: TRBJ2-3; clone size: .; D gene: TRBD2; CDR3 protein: CSFVPLARTDTQYF; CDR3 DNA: TGCAGCTTTGTACCACTAGCGAGAACAGATACGCAGTATTTT
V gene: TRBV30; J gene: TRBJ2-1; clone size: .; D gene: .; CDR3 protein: CAWSEHNEQFF; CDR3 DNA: TGTGCCTGGAGTGAGCACAATGAGCAGTTCTTC
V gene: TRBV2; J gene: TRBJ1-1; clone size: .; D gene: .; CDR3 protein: CASRRESSNTEAFF; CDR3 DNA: TGTGCCAGCAGGAGAGAATCCTCGAACACTGAAGCTTTCTTT
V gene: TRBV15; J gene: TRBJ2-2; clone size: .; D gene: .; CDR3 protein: CATSGPSVTGELFF; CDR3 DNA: TGTGCCACCAGCGGACCGTCGGTAACCGGGGAGCTGTTTTTT
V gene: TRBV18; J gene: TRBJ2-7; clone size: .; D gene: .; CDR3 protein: CASSMEGEQYF; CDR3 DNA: TGTGCCAGCTCCATGGAGGGCGAGCAGTACTTC
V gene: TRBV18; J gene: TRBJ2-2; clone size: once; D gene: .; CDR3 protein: CATQGRDAGELFF; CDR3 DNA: TGTGCCACCCAGGGGCGAGATGCCGGGGAGCTGTTTTTT
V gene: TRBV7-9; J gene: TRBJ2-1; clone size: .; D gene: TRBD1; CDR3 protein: CASSPGQGAVNEQFF; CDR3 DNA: TGTGCCAGCAGCCCCGGACAGGGGGCGGTGAATGAGCAGTTCTTC
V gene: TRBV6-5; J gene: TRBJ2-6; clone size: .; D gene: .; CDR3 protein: CASSYEGAGANVLTF; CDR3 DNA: TGTGCCAGCAGTTACGAGGGGGCTGGGGCCAACGTCCTGACTTTC
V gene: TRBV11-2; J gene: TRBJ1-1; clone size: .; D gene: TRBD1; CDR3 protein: CASSAETGTEAFF; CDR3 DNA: TGTGCCAGCAGCGCCGAGACAGGGACTGAAGCTTTCTTT
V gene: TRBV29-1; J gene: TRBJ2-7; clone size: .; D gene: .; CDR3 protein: CSGRLTGDGEQYF; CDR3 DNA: TGCAGCGGGCGACTAACGGGAGACGGGGAGCAGTACTTC
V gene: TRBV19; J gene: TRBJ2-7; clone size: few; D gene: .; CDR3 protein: CASSMFGSSYEQYF; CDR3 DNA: TGTGCCAGTAGTATGTTCGGCAGCTCCTACGAGCAGTACTTC
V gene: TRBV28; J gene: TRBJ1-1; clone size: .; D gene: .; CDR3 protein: CASSRGDLWASTEAFF; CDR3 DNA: TGTGCCAGCAGTAGAGGCGATTTGTGGGCGAGCACTGAAGCTTTCTTT
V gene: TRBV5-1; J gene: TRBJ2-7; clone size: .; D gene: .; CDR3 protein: CASSPRDSDYEQYF; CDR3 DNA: TGCGCCAGCAGCCCACGGGACTCCGACTACGAGCAGTACTTC
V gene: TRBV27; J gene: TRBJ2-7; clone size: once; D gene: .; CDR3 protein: CASKGAGSSYEQYF; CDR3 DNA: TGTGCCAGCAAGGGAGCCGGGAGCTCCTACGAGCAGTACTTC
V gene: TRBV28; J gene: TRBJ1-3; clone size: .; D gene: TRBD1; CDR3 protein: CASRVDRNSGNTIYF; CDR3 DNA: TGTGCCAGCAGGGTGGACAGGAACTCTGGAAACACCATATATTTT
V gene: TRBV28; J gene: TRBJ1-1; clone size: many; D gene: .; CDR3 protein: CASSSGGTEAFF; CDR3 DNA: TGTGCCAGCAGTTCGGGGGGCACTGAAGCTTTCTTT
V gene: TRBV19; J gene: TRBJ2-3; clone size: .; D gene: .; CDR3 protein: CASSSPRRGDTQYF; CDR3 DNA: TGTGCCAGTAGTTCCCCTCGGAGGGGCGATACGCAGTATTTT
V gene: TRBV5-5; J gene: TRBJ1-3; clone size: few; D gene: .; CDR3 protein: CASSLERGQGRNF; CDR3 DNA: TGTGCCAGCAGCTTGGAAAGAGGGCAGGGCCGAAATTTT
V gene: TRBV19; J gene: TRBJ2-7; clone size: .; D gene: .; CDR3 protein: CASNRDTSSPFYEQYF; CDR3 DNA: TGTGCCAGCAATCGGGACACAAGTTCCCCCTTCTACGAGCAGTACTTC
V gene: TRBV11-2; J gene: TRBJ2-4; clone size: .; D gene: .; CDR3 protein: CASSRGTTGINIQYF; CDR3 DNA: TGTGCCAGCAGTAGAGGGACAACCGGAATCAACATTCAGTACTTC
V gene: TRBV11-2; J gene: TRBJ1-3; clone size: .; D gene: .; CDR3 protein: CASSLGTSGNTIYF; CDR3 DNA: TGTGCCAGCAGCCTCGGGACCTCTGGAAACACCATATATTTT
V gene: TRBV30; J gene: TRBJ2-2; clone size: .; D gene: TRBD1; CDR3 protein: CAWSVGGPGELFF; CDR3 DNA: TGTGCCTGGAGTGTAGGGGGCCCGGGGGAGCTGTTTTTT
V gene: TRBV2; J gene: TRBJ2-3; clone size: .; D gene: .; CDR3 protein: CASDGGTDTQYF; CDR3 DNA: TGTGCCAGCGACGGGGGAACGGATACGCAGTATTTT
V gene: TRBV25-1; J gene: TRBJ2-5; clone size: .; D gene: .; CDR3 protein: CASSRAQGETQYF; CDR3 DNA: TGTGCCAGCAGTCGCGCACAAGGAGAGACCCAGTACTTC
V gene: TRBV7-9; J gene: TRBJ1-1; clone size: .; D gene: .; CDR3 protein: CASSWDRTEAFF; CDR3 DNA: TGTGCCAGCAGTTGGGATAGGACTGAAGCTTTCTTT
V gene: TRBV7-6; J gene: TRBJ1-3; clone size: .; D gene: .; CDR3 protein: CASSAGRGNTIYF; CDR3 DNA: TGTGCCAGCAGTGCAGGGAGGGGAAACACCATATATTTT
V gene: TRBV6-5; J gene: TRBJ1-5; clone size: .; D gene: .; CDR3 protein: CASSRGGWDNQPQHF; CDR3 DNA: TGTGCCAGCAGTAGGGGGGGATGGGACAATCAGCCCCAGCATTTT
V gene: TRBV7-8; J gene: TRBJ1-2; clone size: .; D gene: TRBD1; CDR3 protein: CASSLVGTGEAYGYTF; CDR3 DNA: TGTGCCAGCAGCTTAGTTGGGACAGGGGAGGCTTATGGCTACACCTTC
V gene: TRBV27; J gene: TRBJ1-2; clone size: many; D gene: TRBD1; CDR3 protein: CASGQGADYGYTF; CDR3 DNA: TGTGCCAGCGGCCAGGGGGCAGACTATGGCTACACCTTC
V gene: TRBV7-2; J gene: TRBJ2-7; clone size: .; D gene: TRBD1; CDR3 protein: CASSLLTGGSYEQYF; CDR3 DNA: TGTGCCAGCAGCTTACTTACAGGGGGGTCCTACGAGCAGTACTTC
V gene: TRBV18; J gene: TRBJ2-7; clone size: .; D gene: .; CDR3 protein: CASSPGGRLFSYEQYF; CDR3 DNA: TGTGCCAGCTCCCCTGGTGGGCGGTTATTTTCCTACGAGCAGTACTTC
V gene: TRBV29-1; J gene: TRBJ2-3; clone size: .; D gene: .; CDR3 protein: CSATTRPDTQYF; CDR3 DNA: TGCAGCGCCACGACTAGACCAGATACGCAGTATTTT